The 8 T cell receptor beta chains below were found in one sample sequenced in a study of Ad26.COV2.S vaccination and SARS-CoV-2 variants. Treatment given: roughly 18 received Ad26.COV2.S at low or high dose, single or two shots; about five received placebo; per-sample allocation not given. The samples were gathered on day 63 after the first injection of vaccine or placebo. Generated by immunoSEQ multiplex PCR, the TCRdb table keeps only in-frame clones and is missing some. This sample has some 340,000 clones, with about 86% found just once. Sample: peripheral blood, taken in a trial of Ad26.COV2.S vaccine versus placebo. These receptors were collected from a person between 18 and 65 years old who received the Ad26.COV2.S COVID-19 vaccine or a placebo.

The genes are TRBV19 and TRBJ2-5; D might be TRBD1 (5 bases). This CDR3 has 12 amino acids. V was trimmed by 8 bases and J by 3 bases, leaving 10 bases between them. Germline V CDR1 and CDR2: LNHDA, SQIVND (reference sequence). The CDR3 DNA reads TGTGCCAGTGCTACAGGAAAAGAGACCCAGTACTTC. Protein: CASATGKETQYF.

V is TRBV6-1 and J is TRBJ1-2; D is unresolved. The CDR3 spans 14 residues. V lost 2 bases and J lost 6, with 13 bases in between. Germline V gene lookup returns CDR1 MNHNS and CDR2 SASEGT. This CDR3 is CASSELRRSDGYTF. Written as DNA, the CDR3 is TGTGCCAGCAGTGAATTGCGGCGGTCGGATGGCTACACCTTC.

V gene TRBV11-2 combines with J gene TRBJ2-7; no definite D call. The CDR3 has 12 residues. Trimming took 4 bases from V and 4 from J, leaving 8 bases between them. The germline V gene has CDR1 SGHAT and CDR2 FQNNGV. CDR3 DNA sequence: TGTGCCAGCAGCTCGTGGGGTTACGAGCAGTACTTC. Encoded protein: CASSSWGYEQYF.

This chain connects TRBV7-9 to TRBJ1-4, with D possibly TRBD1 on 6 matching bases. Germline V gene lookup returns CDR1 SEHNR and CDR2 FQNEAQ (reference sequence). This CDR3 contains 16 residues. V shed 0 bases and J shed 3 bases, with 11 bases lying between them. CDR3 region: CASSLATGLANEKLFF. The CDR3 DNA reads as TGTGCCAGCAGCTTAGCCACAGGGCTTGCTAATGAAAAACTGTTTTTT.

V gene TRBV18 combines with J gene TRBJ1-5, with D perhaps TRBD1 (5 bases). Trimming took 7 bases from V and 6 from J, leaving 16 bases between them. The CDR3 length is 14 residues. Germline CDR1 reads KGHSH; CDR2 reads LQKENI. This CDR3 is CASWSGEVGQPQHF. CDR3 nucleotide sequence: TGTGCCAGCTGGTCGGGGGAGGTAGGTCAGCCCCAGCATTTT.

The chain is built from TRBV5-1 and TRBJ2-3, with 9 bases fitting TRBD2. There are 16 residues in the CDR3. Trimming at V came to 1 base and at J to 6 bases, leaving 9 bases not matched to a gene. The germline gives CDR1 SGHRS, CDR2 YFSETQ. CDR3 loop: CASSLWLAGIGDTQYF. As DNA, the CDR3 is TGCGCCAGCAGCTTGTGGCTAGCGGGAATAGGGGATACGCAGTATTTT.

This rearrangement joins TRBV4-2 to TRBJ2-7; D gene unclear. This CDR3 contains 15 residues. The germline V gene has CDR1 LGHNA and CDR2 YNFKEQ. Trimming pared 0 bases from V and 3 bases from J, leaving 12 bases between. This CDR3 is CASSQDLSEYYEQYF. The CDR3, as DNA: TGTGCCAGCAGCCAAGATCTATCAGAGTACTACGAGCAGTACTTC.

This clone was picked up one time. This chain joins TRBV29-1 and TRBJ2-5, with 8 nucleotides matching TRBD2. After removal of 4 bases from V and 4 bases from J, the junction contained 8 bases not matched to a gene. The germline V gene encodes CDR1 SQVTM and CDR2 ANQGSEA. This CDR3 contains 14 residues. CDR3 sequence: CSVALAGSGETQYF. CDR3 DNA: TGCAGCGTTGCGTTAGCGGGGTCTGGAGAGACCCAGTACTTC.